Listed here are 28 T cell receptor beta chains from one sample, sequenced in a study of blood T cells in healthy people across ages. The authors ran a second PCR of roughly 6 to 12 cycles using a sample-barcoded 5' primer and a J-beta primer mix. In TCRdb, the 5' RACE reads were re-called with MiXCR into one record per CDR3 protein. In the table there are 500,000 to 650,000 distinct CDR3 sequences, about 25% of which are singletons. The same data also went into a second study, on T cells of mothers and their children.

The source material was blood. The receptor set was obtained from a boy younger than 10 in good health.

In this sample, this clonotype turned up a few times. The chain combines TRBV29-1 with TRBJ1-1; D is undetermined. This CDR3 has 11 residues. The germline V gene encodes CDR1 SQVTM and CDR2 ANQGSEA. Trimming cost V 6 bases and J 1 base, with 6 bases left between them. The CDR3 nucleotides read TGCAGCGTCGCACCGAACACTGAAGCTTTCTTT. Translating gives CSVAPNTEAFF.

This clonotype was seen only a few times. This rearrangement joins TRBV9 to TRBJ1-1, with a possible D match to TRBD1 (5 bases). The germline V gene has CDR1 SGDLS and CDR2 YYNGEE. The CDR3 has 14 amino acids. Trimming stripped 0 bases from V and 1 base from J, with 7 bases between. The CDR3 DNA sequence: TGTGCCAGCAGCGTAGCGGGGGGGAACACTGAAGCTTTCTTT. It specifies CASSVAGGNTEAFF. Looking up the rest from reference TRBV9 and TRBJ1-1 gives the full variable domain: DSGVTQTPKHLITATGQRVTLRCSPRSGDLSVYWYQQSLDQGLQFLIQYYNGEERAKGNILERFSAQQFPDLHSELNLSSLELGDSALYFCASSVAGGNTEAFFGQGTRLTVV.

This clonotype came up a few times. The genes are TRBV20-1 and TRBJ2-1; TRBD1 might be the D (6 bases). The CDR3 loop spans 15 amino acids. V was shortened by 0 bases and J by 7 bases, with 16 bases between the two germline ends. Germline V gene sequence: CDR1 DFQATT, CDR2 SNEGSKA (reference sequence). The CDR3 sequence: CSARDHGRGWNEQFF. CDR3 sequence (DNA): TGCAGTGCTAGAGATCACGGCAGGGGCTGGAATGAGCAGTTCTTC.

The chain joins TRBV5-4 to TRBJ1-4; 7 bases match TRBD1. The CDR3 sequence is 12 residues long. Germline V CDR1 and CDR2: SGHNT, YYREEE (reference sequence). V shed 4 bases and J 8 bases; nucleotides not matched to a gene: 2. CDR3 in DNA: TGTGCCAGCAGCGCAGGGGGGGAAAAACTGTTTTTT. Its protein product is CASSAGGEKLFF. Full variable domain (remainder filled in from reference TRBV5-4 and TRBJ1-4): ETGVTQSPTHLIKTRGQQVTLRCSSQSGHNTVSWYQQALGQGPQFIFQYYREEENGRGNFPPRFSGLQFPNYSSELNVNALELDDSALYLCASSAGGEKLFFGSGTQLSVL.

CDR3 nucleotide sequence: TGTGCCAGCAGTATTGGGACGGCCGGCTACACCTTC. Protein product: CASSIGTAGYTF. The gene calls are TRBV12-3 or TRBV12-4 and TRBJ1-2, with D possibly being TRBD1 (5 bases). V was pared by 5 bases and J by 8 bases, with 12 bases between. The CDR3 sequence is 12 residues long.

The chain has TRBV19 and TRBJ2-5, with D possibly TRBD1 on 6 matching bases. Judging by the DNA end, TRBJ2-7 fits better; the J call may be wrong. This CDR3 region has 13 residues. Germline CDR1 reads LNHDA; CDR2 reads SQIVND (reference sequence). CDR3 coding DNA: TGTGCCAGTAGTATAGGGACAGCTAACGAGCAGTACTTC. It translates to CASSIGTANEQYF.

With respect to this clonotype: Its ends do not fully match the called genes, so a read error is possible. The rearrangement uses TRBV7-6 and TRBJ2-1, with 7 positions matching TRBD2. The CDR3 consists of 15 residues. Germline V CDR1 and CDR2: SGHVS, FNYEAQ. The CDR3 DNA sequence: TGTGCCAGCAGTTTAGGGCGGGGGAGCCACAATGAGCAGTTCTTC. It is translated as CASSLGRGSHNEQFF.

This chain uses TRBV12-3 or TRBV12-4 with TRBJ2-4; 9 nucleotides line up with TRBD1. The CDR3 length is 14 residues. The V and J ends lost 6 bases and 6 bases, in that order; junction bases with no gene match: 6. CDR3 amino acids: CASSAQGAGNIQYF. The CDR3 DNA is TGTGCCAGCAGCGCACAGGGGGCAGGAAACATTCAGTACTTC.

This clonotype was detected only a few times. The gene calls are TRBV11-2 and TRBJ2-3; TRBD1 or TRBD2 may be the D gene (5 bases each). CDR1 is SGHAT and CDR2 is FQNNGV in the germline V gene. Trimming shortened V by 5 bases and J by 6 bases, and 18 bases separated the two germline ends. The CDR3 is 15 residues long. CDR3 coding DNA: TGTGCCAGCAGCGTAATACCCGGGGCGACTGATACGCAGTATTTT. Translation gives CASSVIPGATDTQYF. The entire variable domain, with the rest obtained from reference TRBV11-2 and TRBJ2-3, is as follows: EAGVAQSPRYKIIEKRQSVAFWCNPISGHATLYWYQQILGQGPKLLIQFQNNGVVDDSQLPKDRFSAERLKGVDSTLKIQPAKLEDSAVYLCASSVIPGATDTQYFGPGTRLTVL.

The CDR3 is CASSQAQAYNQPQHF. The CDR3 nucleotides read TGTGCCAGCAGCCAAGCGCAGGCTTACAATCAGCCCCAGCATTTT. The chain has TRBV4-2 and TRBJ1-5; D uncertain. V was pared by 1 base and J by 3 bases, with 10 bases between. The CDR3 extends over 15 amino acids. Looked up from germline, CDR1 is LGHNA and CDR2 is YNFKEQ.

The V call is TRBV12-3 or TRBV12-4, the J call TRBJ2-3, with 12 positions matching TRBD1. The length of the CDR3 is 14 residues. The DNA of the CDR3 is TGTGCTATAGGGGACAGGGGGCCTACAGATACGCAGTATTTT. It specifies CAIGDRGPTDTQYF.

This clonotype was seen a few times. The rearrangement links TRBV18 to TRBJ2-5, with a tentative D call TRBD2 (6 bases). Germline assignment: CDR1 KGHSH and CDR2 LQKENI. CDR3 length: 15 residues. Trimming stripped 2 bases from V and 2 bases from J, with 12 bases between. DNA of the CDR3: TGTGCCAGCTCACCAAGGAGGGGTGAACAAGAGACCCAGTACTTC. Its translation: CASSPRRGEQETQYF. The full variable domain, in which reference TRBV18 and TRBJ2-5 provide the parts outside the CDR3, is NAGVMQNPRHLVRRRGQEARLRCSPMKGHSHVYWYRQLPEEGLKFMVYLQKENIIDESGMPKERFSAEFPKEGPSILRIQQVVRGDSAAYFCASSPRRGEQETQYFGPGTRLLVL.

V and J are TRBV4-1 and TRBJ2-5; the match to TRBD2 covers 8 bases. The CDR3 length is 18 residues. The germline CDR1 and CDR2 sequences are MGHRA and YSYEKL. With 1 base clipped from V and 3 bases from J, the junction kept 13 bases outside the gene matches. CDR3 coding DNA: TGCGCCAGCAGCCAAGGTGTTTCGGGACTAGAGGAGGAAGAGACCCAGTACTTC. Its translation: CASSQGVSGLEEEETQYF.

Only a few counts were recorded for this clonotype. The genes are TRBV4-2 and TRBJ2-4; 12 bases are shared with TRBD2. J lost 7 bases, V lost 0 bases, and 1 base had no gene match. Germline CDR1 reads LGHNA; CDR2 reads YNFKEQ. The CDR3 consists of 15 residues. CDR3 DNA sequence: TGTGCCAGCAGCCAAGAAGGACTAGCGGGGAACATTCAGTACTTC. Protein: CASSQEGLAGNIQYF.

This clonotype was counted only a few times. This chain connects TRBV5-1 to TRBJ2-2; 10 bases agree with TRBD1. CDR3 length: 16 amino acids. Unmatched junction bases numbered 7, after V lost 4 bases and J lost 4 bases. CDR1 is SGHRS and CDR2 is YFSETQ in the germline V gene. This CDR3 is CASSTGTGVFTGELFF. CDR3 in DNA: TGCGCCAGCAGCACAGGGACAGGGGTTTTCACCGGGGAGCTGTTTTTT.

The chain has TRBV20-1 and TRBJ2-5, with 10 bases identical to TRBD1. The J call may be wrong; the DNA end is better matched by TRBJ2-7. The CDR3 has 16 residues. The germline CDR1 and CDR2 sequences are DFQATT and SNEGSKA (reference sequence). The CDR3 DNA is TGCAGTGCTAGAGTGGCCCCCCGGGACAGGGGTTACGAGCAGTACTTC. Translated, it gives CSARVAPRDRGYEQYF.

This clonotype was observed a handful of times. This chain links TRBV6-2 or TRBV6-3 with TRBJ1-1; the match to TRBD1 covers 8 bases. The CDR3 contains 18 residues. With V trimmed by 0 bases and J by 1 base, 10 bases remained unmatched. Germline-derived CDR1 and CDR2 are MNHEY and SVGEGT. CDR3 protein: CASSYSLGAGGANTEAFF. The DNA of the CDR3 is TGTGCCAGCAGTTACTCCCTCGGGGCAGGGGGCGCGAACACTGAAGCTTTCTTT.

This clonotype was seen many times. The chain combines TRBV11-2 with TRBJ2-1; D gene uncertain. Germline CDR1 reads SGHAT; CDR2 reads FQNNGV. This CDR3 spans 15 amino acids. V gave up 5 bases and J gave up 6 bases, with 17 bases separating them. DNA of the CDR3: TGTGCCAGCAGCATACTGGGGTCCGACTCCAATGAGCAGTTCTTC. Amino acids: CASSILGSDSNEQFF.

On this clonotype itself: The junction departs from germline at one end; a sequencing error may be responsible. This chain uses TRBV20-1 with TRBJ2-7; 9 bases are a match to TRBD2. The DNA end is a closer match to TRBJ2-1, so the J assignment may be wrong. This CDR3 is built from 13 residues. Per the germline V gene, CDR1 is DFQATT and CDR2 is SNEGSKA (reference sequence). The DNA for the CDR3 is TGTAGTGCTAGTAGACTAGCGGACAATGAGCAGTTCTTC. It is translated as CSASRLADNEQFF.

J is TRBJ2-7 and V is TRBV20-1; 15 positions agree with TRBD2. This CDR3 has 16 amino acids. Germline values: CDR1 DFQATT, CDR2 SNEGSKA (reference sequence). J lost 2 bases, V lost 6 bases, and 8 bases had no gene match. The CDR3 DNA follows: TGCAGTGCCGAGGGACTAGCGGGAGGACCGGCCTACGAGCAGTACTTC. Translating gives CSAEGLAGGPAYEQYF.

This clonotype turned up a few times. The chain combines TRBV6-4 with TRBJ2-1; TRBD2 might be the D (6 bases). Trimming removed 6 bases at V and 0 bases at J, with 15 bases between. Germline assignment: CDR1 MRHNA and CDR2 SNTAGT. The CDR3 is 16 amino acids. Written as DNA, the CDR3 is TGTGCCAGCAGCCACGAGGAGGGGAGCTCCTACAATGAGCAGTTCTTC. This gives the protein CASSHEEGSSYNEQFF.

The CDR3 DNA follows: TGTGCCAGCAGCTTAAAAGCGGGAGCCGAGCAGTACTTC. It specifies CASSLKAGAEQYF. This sequence joins TRBV7-2 and TRBJ2-7; 8 bases fit TRBD2. Germline values: CDR1 SGHTA, CDR2 FQGNSA. This CDR3 is built from 13 residues. The V and J ends lost 2 bases and 6 bases, in that order; junction bases with no gene match: 3.

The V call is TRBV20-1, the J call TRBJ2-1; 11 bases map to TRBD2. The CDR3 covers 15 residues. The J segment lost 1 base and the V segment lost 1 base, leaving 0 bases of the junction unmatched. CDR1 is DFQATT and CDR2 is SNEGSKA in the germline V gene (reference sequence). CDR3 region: CSARVAGGSYNEQFF. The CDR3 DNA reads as TGCAGTGCTAGAGTAGCGGGGGGGTCCTACAATGAGCAGTTCTTC.

This CDR3 reads CASSLDDTQYF. In DNA, the CDR3 is TGCGCCAGCAGCCTCGACGATACGCAGTATTTT. This chain uses TRBV5-1 with TRBJ2-3; D gene uncertain. V was pared by 4 bases and J by 6 bases, with 6 bases between. Germline assignment: CDR1 SGHRS and CDR2 YFSETQ. There are 11 residues in the CDR3.

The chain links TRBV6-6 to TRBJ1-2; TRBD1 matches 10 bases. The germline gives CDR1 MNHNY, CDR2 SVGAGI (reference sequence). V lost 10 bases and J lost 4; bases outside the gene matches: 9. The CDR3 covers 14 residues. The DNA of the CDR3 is TGTGCCACCGGACAGGGGGATTTGTTCTATGGCTACACCTTC. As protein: CATGQGDLFYGYTF.

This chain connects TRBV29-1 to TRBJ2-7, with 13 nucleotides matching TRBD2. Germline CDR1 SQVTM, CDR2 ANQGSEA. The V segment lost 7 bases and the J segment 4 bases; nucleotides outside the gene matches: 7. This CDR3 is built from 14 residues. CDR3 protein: CSAGTSGASYEQYF. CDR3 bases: TGCAGCGCCGGGACTAGCGGGGCCTCTTACGAGCAGTACTTC.

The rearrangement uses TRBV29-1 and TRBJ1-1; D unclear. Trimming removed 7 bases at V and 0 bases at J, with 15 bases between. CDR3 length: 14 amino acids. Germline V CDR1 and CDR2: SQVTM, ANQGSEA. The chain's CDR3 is CSARFRDLNTEAFF. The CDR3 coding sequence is TGCAGCGCGCGATTCCGGGATTTGAACACTGAAGCTTTCTTT.

CDR3 DNA: TGTGCCAGCAGTCGGGACAGGCTAGCCAAAAACATTCAGTACTTC. This gives the protein CASSRDRLAKNIQYF. The rearrangement links TRBV27 to TRBJ2-4; 8 bases agree with TRBD1. Germline CDR1 MNHEY, CDR2 SMNVEV (reference sequence). This CDR3 has 15 amino acids. V shed 5 bases and J 0 bases; nucleotides not matched to a gene: 3.